These 7 T cell receptor beta chains share one sample of origin, sequenced in a study of blood T cell repertoires in COVID-19 (dated by TCRdb to 2020 to 2022). The library was obtained by the immunoSEQ multiplex PCR assay. The immuneACCESS repertoire file appears here via TCRdb, limited to in-frame rearrangements. These files lack a portion of the clones; in checked studies, under half of the deficit traces to unresolved V genes, and the cause of the others is not known. A total of a few hundred thousand clones appear in this sample, more than 80% of them only once. Around 1% of the sample goes to the ten largest clones. Material: PBMCs or T cells enriched from blood (not recorded which). All receptors derive from a man between 18 and 29 years old who had recovered from COVID-19.

The sample holds a few counts of this clone. The rearrangement uses TRBV7-3 and TRBJ2-2; D not certain. The germline V gene has CDR1 SGHTA and CDR2 FQGTGA. Trimming took off 5 bases at V and 5 bases at J, with 12 bases between the two ends. The CDR3 loop spans 14 amino acids. CDR3 bases: TGTGCCAGCAGCCCCCAGGCGCCGACCGGGGAGCTGTTTTTT. Translating it yields CASSPQAPTGELFF.

This chain uses TRBV10-3 with TRBJ2-7; 7 nucleotides align to TRBD1. CDR3 length equals 14 residues. V gave up 3 bases and J gave up 2 bases; unmatched junction bases: 4. Germline CDR1 reads ENHRY; CDR2 reads SYGVKD. The CDR3, as DNA: TGTGCCATCAGTGACCCCGGGACAGCCTACGAGCAGTACTTC. It translates to CAISDPGTAYEQYF.

The rearrangement links TRBV6-2 or TRBV6-3 to TRBJ1-2; D is ambiguous. Germline loops: CDR1 MNHEY, CDR2 SVGEGT. The CDR3 consists of 15 residues. V gave up 0 bases and J gave up 8 bases, with 16 bases separating them. The CDR3 nucleotides read TGTGCCAGCAGTTACTCCACAGTGCAGGTCGGAGGCTACACCTTC. This gives the protein CASSYSTVQVGGYTF.

With respect to this clone: In the same sample, other DNA sequences code for this CDR3. The chain couples TRBV27 to TRBJ2-7; maybe TRBD2 (5 bases). Trimming cost V 0 bases and J 4 bases, with 7 bases left between them. The length of the CDR3 is 13 residues. Germline lookup yields CDR1 MNHEY and CDR2 SMNVEV (reference sequence). The CDR3 region is CASSLSGRYEQYF. The CDR3 nucleotides read TGTGCCAGCAGTTTATCGGGGAGATACGAGCAGTACTTC.

The chain uses TRBV19 and TRBJ2-7; 8 bases map to TRBD1. The CDR3 length is 15 residues. Germline V lookup: CDR1 LNHDA, CDR2 SQIVND (reference sequence). J gave up 3 bases and V 5 bases, and 9 bases lay outside the gene matches. CDR3 DNA: TGTGCCAGTAGTGAACCCGGGGACAGGCACTACGAGCAGTACTTC. This encodes CASSEPGDRHYEQYF. The full variable domain, its missing parts supplied by reference TRBV19 and TRBJ2-7, is DGGITQSPKYLFRKEGQNVTLSCEQNLNHDAMYWYRQDPGQGLRLIYYSQIVNDFQKGDIAEGYSVSREKKESFPLTVTSAQKNPTAFYLCASSEPGDRHYEQYFGPGTRLTVT.

V is TRBV21-1 and J is TRBJ2-3; the D call of TRBD2 is as the table states it, not checked on the DNA. TRBV21-1 is a pseudogene locus. The CDR3 has 16 residues. The CDR3 region has the DNA TGTGCCAGCAGCAACCCGGACCCCATCGGGGCAGATACGCAGTATTTT. Translation: CASSNPDPIGADTQYF.

This chain connects TRBV9 to TRBJ1-6, with a tentative D call TRBD1 (6 bases). The CDR3 is 15 amino acids. CDR1 SGDLS and CDR2 YYNGEE come from the germline V gene. V lost 0 bases and J 9 bases, leaving 13 bases between the germline ends. The CDR3 spells CASSVVGAPGSPLHF. CDR3 in DNA: TGTGCCAGCAGCGTAGTGGGGGCCCCGGGTTCACCCCTCCACTTT.